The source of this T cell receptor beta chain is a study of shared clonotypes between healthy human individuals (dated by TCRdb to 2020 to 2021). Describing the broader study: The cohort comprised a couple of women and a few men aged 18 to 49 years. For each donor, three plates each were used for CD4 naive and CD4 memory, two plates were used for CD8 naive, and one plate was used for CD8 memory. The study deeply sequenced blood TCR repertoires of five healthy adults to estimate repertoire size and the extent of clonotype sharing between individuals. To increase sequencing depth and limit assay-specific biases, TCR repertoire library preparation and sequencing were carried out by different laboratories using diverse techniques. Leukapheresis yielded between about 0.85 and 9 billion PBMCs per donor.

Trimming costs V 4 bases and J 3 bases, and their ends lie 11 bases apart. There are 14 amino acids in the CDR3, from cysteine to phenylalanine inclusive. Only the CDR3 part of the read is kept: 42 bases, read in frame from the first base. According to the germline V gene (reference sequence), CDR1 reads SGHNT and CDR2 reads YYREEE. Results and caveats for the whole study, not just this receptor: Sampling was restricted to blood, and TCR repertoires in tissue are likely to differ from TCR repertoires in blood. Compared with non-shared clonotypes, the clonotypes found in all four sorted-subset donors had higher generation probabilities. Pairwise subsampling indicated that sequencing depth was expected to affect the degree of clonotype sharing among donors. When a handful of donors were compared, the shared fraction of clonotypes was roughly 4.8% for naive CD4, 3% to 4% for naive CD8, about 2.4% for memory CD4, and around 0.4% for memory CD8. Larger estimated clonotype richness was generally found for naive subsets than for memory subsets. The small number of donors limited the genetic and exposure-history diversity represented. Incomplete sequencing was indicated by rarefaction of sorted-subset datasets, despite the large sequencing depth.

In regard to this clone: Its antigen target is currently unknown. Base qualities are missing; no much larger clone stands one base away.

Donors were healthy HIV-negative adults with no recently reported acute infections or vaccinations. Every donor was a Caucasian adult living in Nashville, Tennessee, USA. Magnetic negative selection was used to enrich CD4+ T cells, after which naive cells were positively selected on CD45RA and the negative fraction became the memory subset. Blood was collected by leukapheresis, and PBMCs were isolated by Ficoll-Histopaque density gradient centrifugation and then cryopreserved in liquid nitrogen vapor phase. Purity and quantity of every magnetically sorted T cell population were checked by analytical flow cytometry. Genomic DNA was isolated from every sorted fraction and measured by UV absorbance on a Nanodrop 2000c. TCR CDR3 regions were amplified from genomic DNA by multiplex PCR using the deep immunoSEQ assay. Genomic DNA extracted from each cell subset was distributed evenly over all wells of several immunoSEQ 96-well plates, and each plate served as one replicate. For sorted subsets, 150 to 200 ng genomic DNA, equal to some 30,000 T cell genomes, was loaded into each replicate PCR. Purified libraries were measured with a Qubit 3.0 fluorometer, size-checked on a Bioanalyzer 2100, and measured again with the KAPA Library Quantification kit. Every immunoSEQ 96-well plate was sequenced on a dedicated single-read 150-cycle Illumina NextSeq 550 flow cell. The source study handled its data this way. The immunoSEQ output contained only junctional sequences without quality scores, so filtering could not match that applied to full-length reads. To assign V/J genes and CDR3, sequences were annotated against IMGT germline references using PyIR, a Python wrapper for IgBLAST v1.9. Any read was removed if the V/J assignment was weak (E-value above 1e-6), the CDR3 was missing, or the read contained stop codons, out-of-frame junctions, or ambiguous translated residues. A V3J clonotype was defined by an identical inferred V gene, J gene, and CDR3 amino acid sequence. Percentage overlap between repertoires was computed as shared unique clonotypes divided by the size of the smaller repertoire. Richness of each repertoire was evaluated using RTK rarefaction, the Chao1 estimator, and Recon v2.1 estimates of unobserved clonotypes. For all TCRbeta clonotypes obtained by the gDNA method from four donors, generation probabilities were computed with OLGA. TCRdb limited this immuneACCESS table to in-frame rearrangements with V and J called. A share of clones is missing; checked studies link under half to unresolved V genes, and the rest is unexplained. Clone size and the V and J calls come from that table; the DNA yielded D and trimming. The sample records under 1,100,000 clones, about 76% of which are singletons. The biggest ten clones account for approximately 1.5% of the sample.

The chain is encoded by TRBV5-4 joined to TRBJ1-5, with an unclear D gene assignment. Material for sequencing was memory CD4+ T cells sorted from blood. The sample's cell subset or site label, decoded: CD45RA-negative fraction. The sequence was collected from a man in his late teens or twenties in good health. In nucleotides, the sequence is TGTGCCAGCAGCGCCGGACTGTCCAATCAGCCCCAGCATTTT. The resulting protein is CASSAGLSNQPQHF.